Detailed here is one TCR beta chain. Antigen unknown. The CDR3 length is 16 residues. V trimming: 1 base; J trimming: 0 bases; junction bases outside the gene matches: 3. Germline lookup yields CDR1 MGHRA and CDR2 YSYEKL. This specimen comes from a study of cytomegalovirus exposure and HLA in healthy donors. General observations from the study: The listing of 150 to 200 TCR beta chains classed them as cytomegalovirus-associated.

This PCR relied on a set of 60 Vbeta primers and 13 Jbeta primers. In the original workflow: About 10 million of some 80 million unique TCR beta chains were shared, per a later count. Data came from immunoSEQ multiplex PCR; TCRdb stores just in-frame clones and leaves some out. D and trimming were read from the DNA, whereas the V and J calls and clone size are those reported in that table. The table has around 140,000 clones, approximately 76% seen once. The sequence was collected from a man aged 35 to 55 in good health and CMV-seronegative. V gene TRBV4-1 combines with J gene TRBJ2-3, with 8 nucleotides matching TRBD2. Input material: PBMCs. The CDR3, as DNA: TGCGCCAGCAGCCAAGGAGCTAGCGGGAGCACAGATACGCAGTATTTT. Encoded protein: CASSQGASGSTDTQYF.